This TCR beta chain emerged from a study of blood T cell repertoires in COVID-19. Study-level information: Italy, Spain and the United States were the sources of the convalescent and acute COVID-19 samples. PBMCs, B-cell-depleted T cells, or T cells were the source of the cDNA or gDNA that made up the material.

The CDR3 extends over 14 amino acids. Germline V gene sequence: CDR1 LGHNA, CDR2 YNFKEQ. V shed 1 base and J 5 bases; nucleotides not matched to a gene: 4. This clone was seen a handful of times. In the original workflow: Estimation of nucleated cell counts relied on the amplification of reference gene primers. The assay was immunoSEQ multiplex PCR, and TCRdb's table has in-frame clones only and misses some. D and trimming were read from the DNA, whereas the V and J calls and clone size are those reported in that table. The table has 200,000 to 250,000 clones, roughly 80% seen once. The sample taken for sequencing was peripheral blood. The chain couples TRBV4-2 to TRBJ1-1; 7 positions match TRBD1. This TCR was sampled from a woman aged 80 or over with acute or convalescent COVID-19. The CDR3 sequence is CASSQALRGTEAFF. In nucleotides, the CDR3 is TGTGCCAGCAGCCAAGCACTCAGGGGGACTGAAGCTTTCTTT.